Listed below are T cell receptor beta chains from one sample, sequenced in a study of T cell repertoires in cytomegalovirus infection. Each CDR3 protein gets one entry after TCRdb re-called the reads with MiXCR. The profile shows 100,000 or so distinct CDR3 sequences, approximately 15% of them singletons. What was sequenced was PBMCs. The receptors were gathered from a human donor in good health (CMV status not recorded). Some clones in this sample may be carry-over from other donors' samples. The CDR3 runs from the conserved cysteine through the conserved F or W. D genes are given only for firm matches. Clone size appears in some rows only: once, few, many, or a class for an expanded clone.

TRBD2	many	TRBV2	TRBJ2-3	CASSEKERRVAGERSTDTQYF	TGTGCCAGCAGTGAAAAGGAGCGTCGGGTAGCGGGGGAGAGGAGCACAGATACGCAGTATTTT
-	-	TRBV30	TRBJ2-6	CAWCSKGANVLTF	TGTGCCTGGTGTAGCAAGGGGGCCAACGTCCTGACTTTC
-	few	TRBV2	TRBJ2-7	CASKRTGESSEQYF	TGTGCCAGTAAGCGGACGGGGGAGAGTTCCGAGCAGTACTTC
-	many	TRBV7-2	TRBJ2-3	CASSPDKSGTQYF	TGTGCCAGCAGCCCGGATAAGAGTGGGACGCAGTATTTT
-	-	TRBV28	TRBJ1-5	CASSLFPGRSQPQHF	TGTGCCAGCAGTTTATTTCCCGGCAGAAGTCAGCCCCAGCATTTT
TRBD2	many	TRBV7-2	TRBJ2-1	CASSFEAGAYNEQFF	TGTGCCAGCAGCTTCGAAGCGGGGGCTTACAATGAGCAGTTCTTC
-	many	TRBV7-2	TRBJ1-1	CASSDISLNTEAFF	TGTGCCAGCAGCGACATATCCCTGAACACTGAAGCTTTCTTT
-	many	TRBV11-1	TRBJ1-1	CASSLVNSQAFF	TGTGCCAGCAGCTTAGTTAACAGCCAAGCTTTCTTT
TRBD2	many	TRBV7-2	TRBJ2-3	CASSLDRVAGDDTDTQYF	TGTGCCAGCAGCTTAGACCGTGTGGCGGGGGACGACACAGATACGCAGTATTTT
-	-	TRBV30	TRBJ1-1	CAWSVLKNTEAFF	TGTGCCTGGAGTGTACTTAAGAACACTGAAGCTTTCTTT
TRBD1	few	TRBV7-9	TRBJ1-2	CASSASPRDRGGFSYGYTF	TGTGCCAGCAGCGCATCCCCCCGGGACAGGGGAGGTTTTTCCTATGGCTACACCTTC
-	-	TRBV2	TRBJ1-1	CASSDGRNTEAFF	TGTGCCAGCAGCGATGGACGTAACACTGAAGCTTTCTTT
TRBD1	few	TRBV7-2	TRBJ2-1	CASSFSGGLSYNEQFF	TGTGCCAGCAGCTTCTCAGGGGGCTTATCCTACAATGAGCAGTTCTTC
-	-	TRBV14	TRBJ1-3	CASSQGSLGNTIYF	TGTGCCAGCAGCCAAGGTAGCTTGGGAAACACCATATATTTT
TRBD1	-	TRBV7-9	TRBJ2-1	CASSRAGGQEFF	TGTGCCAGCAGCCGAGCCGGGGGACAGGAGTTCTTC
-	many	TRBV7-9	TRBJ2-7	CASSSRGTYEQYF	TGTGCCAGCAGCTCACGGGGGACCTACGAGCAGTACTTC
-	few	TRBV20-1	TRBJ2-5	CSAWDEGWYQETQYF	TGCAGTGCTTGGGATGAGGGTTGGTACCAAGAGACCCAGTACTTC
TRBD2	-	TRBV4-1	TRBJ2-1	CASSPGLAGVKEQFF	TGCGCCAGCAGCCCCGGACTAGCGGGGGTGAAAGAGCAGTTCTTC
TRBD1	many	TRBV12-3/TRBV12-4	TRBJ1-1	CASSGTGEVNTEAFF	TGTGCCAGCAGTGGGACAGGGGAAGTGAACACTGAAGCTTTCTTT
TRBD2	many	TRBV7-3	TRBJ2-1	CASSMTSGGAWHEQFF	TGTGCCAGCAGTATGACTAGCGGGGGTGCGTGGCATGAGCAGTTCTTC
-	-	TRBV6-2/TRBV6-3	TRBJ1-1	CASSYSLGGNTEAFF	TGTGCCAGCAGTTACTCGCTGGGGGGGAACACTGAAGCTTTCTTT
-	few	TRBV5-4	TRBJ1-1	CASSPAQGPEAFF	TGTGCCAGCAGTCCCGCTCAGGGGCCTGAAGCTTTCTTT
-	many	TRBV12-3/TRBV12-4	TRBJ1-5	CASKGDSNQPQHF	TGTGCCAGCAAGGGGGATAGCAATCAGCCCCAGCATTTT
-	-	TRBV7-3	TRBJ1-5	CASSLRGSQPQHF	TGTGCCAGCAGCTTACGGGGTAGTCAGCCCCAGCATTTT
TRBD2	few	TRBV20-1	TRBJ2-3	CSAGLAGGRADTQYF	TGCAGTGCGGGACTAGCGGGGGGGCGGGCAGATACGCAGTATTTT
-	-	TRBV3-1	TRBJ2-7	CASSPRNEGYEQYF	TGTGCCAGCAGCCCCCGGAATGAGGGCTACGAGCAGTACTTC
TRBD1	many	TRBV7-2	TRBJ2-7	CASSLEGTGLREQYF	TGTGCCAGCAGCTTAGAAGGGACAGGCCTACGCGAGCAGTACTTC
TRBD1	many	TRBV7-3	TRBJ2-1	CASSLTGRSSYNEQFF	TGTGCCAGCAGCCTGACAGGGCGAAGCTCCTACAATGAGCAGTTCTTC
-	-	TRBV5-5	TRBJ2-5	CASSLGQLRETQYF	TGTGCCAGCAGCTTGGGACAGCTCCGGGAGACCCAGTACTTC
-	-	TRBV27	TRBJ2-3	CASSRPSTDTQYF	TGTGCCAGCAGCCGCCCTAGCACAGATACGCAGTATTTT
-	-	TRBV10-3	TRBJ1-2	CAIRARAGYTF	TGTGCCATCAGGGCCAGGGCTGGCTACACCTTC
-	many	TRBV6-2/TRBV6-3	TRBJ1-1	CASSYPLKSTEAFF	TGTGCCAGCAGTTACCCCCTAAAGAGCACTGAAGCTTTCTTT
-	-	TRBV20-1	TRBJ2-1	CSARRGIPNEQFF	TGCAGTGCTAGACGCGGGATCCCCAATGAGCAGTTCTTC
TRBD2	few	TRBV7-6	TRBJ2-5	CASTPRAGVETQYF	TGTGCCAGCACTCCCCGAGCGGGGGTGGAGACCCAGTACTTC
TRBD2	many	TRBV7-6	TRBJ2-7	CASSLAGGELSYEQYF	TGTGCCAGCAGCTTAGCCGGGGGGGAACTCTCCTACGAGCAGTACTTC
-	few	TRBV7-2	TRBJ1-1	CASSLALLGTEAFF	TGTGCCAGCAGCTTAGCGCTGTTGGGGACTGAAGCTTTCTTT
-	-	TRBV2	TRBJ2-2	CASRAGPGGELFF	TGTGCCAGCAGGGCGGGACCCGGCGGGGAGCTGTTTTTT
TRBD2	many	TRBV7-2	TRBJ2-3	CASSLTSGGSTDTQYF	TGTGCCAGCAGCTTAACTAGCGGGGGGAGCACAGATACGCAGTATTTT
-	many	TRBV6-2/TRBV6-3	TRBJ2-7	CASSWRTVLYEQYF	TGTGCCAGCAGTTGGAGGACAGTCCTCTACGAGCAGTACTTC
TRBD1	few	TRBV7-2	TRBJ1-5	CASNQGAGGNQPQHF	TGTGCCAGCAACCAGGGGGCAGGGGGCAATCAGCCCCAGCATTTT
TRBD2	-	TRBV5-1	TRBJ2-3	CASSLGTSGGAADTQYF	TGCGCCAGCAGCTTGGGGACTAGCGGGGGGGCCGCAGATACGCAGTATTTT
-	-	TRBV30	TRBJ1-5	CAWSVSFGVQPQHF	TGTGCCTGGAGTGTAAGCTTTGGTGTCCAGCCCCAGCATTTT
-	-	TRBV29-1	TRBJ1-1	CSAGDGPPGTEAFF	TGCAGCGCTGGGGACGGCCCTCCTGGCACTGAAGCTTTCTTT
-	-	TRBV28	TRBJ2-7	CASSVVGSSYEQYF	TGTGCCAGCAGTGTGGTGGGGAGCTCCTACGAGCAGTACTTC
-	many	TRBV7-8	TRBJ2-7	CASSLPAEGQYF	TGTGCCAGCAGCCTCCCAGCGGAGGGGCAGTACTTC
TRBD1	-	TRBV20-1	TRBJ2-2	CSARGRPKPGQGFTGELFF	TGCAGTGCTAGAGGTCGCCCTAAGCCGGGACAGGGGTTCACCGGGGAGCTGTTTTTT
-	few	TRBV27	TRBJ2-2	CASSVKRTGELFF	TGTGCCAGCAGTGTAAAGAGGACCGGGGAGCTGTTTTTT
TRBD1	-	TRBV7-2	TRBJ1-2	CASSCDRGDGYTF	TGTGCCAGCAGCTGTGACAGGGGTGATGGCTACACCTTC
-	many	TRBV7-8	TRBJ1-1	CASSRRGRRTEAFF	TGTGCCAGCAGCCGCCGAGGGCGCAGGACTGAAGCTTTCTTT
-	medium-sized	TRBV7-9	TRBJ1-4	CASSLGPGILKTEKLFF	TGTGCCAGCAGCTTAGGGCCCGGGATACTGAAAACGGAAAAACTGTTTTTT
-	many	TRBV7-9	TRBJ2-1	CASSLWGGPSNWPNEQFF	TGTGCCAGCAGCTTGTGGGGGGGGCCATCCAATTGGCCCAATGAGCAGTTCTTC
-	many	TRBV28	TRBJ2-7	CASLPGAPRRVGEQYF	TGTGCCAGCCTCCCCGGGGCCCCACGGAGGGTTGGCGAGCAGTACTTC
TRBD1	many	TRBV7-8	TRBJ1-2	CASSLRGRDGYTF	TGTGCCAGCAGCTTAAGGGGGCGGGATGGCTACACCTTC
TRBD1	many	TRBV5-1	TRBJ2-7	CASSSDSKTGGGLWNEQYF	TGCGCCAGCAGCTCCGATAGTAAGACAGGGGGCGGTCTCTGGAACGAGCAGTACTTC
TRBD1	-	TRBV7-4	TRBJ1-4	CASRKTGTGRDEKLFF	TGTGCCAGCAGGAAAACCGGGACAGGGCGCGATGAAAAACTGTTTTTT